Listed here is a single TCR beta chain. Sequencing used immunoSEQ multiplex PCR; TCRdb keeps in-frame clones, though not all of them. The data show about 110,000 clones, about nine tenths seen once. The data belong to a study of T cell changes during pregnancy in multiple sclerosis. The germline V gene has CDR1 SGHNT and CDR2 YENEEA. The ends lost 5 bases at V and 2 bases at J; junction bases unmatched: 6. This CDR3 has 15 residues. This clonotype originated in a female donor in good health, enrolled as a control in a pregnancy study. The gene calls are TRBV11-3 and TRBJ2-7, with TRBD1 identical over 10 bases. The sequencing used peripheral blood, collected in the third trimester of pregnancy. CDR3 sequence (DNA): TGTGCCAGCAGCCGGTCCGGGACAGGGGCCTACGAGCAGTACTTC. This translates into CASSRSGTGAYEQYF.